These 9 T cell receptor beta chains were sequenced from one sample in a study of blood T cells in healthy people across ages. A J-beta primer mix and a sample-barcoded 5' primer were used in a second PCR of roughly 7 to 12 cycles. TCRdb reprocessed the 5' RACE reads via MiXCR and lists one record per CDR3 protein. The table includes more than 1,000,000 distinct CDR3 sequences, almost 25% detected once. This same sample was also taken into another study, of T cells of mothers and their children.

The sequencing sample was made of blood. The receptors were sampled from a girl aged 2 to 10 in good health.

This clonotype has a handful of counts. The CDR3 nucleotides read TGCAGCGCTCAATCACAGGGAACGATGAACACTGAAGCTTTCTTT. Its protein product is CSAQSQGTMNTEAFF. The chain uses TRBV29-1 and TRBJ1-1, with a tentative D call TRBD1 (6 bases). Germline CDR1 is SQVTM and CDR2 is ANQGSEA. The CDR3 covers 15 residues. V lost 7 bases, J lost 0 bases, and 18 bases lay in between.

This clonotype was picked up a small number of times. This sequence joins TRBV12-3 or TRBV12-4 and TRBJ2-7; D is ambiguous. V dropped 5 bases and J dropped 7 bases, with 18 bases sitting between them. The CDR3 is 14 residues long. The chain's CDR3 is CASSPDPYGREQYF. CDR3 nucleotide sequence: TGTGCCAGCAGTCCGGACCCTTATGGGCGGGAGCAGTACTTC.

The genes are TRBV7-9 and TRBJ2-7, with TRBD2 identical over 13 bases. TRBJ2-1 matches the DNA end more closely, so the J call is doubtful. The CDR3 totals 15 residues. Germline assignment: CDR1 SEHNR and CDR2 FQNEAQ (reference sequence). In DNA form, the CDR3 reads TGTGCCAGCAGCTACCGGACTAGCGGGAGCAATGAGCAGTTCTTC. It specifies CASSYRTSGSNEQFF.

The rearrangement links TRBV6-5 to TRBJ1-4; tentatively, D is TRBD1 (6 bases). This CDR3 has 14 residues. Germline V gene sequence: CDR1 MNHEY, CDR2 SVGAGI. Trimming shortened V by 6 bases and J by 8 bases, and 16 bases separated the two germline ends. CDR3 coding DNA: TGTGCCAGCAGGGAACAAGGGGGGTTCGAAAAACTGTTTTTT. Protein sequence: CASREQGGFEKLFF.

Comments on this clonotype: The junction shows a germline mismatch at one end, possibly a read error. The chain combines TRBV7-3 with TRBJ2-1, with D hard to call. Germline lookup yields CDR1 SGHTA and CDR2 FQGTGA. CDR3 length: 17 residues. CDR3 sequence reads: CASSLTLKAEAYNEQFF. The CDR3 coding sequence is TGTGCTAGCAGCTTAACGCTTAAGGCGGAAGCCTACAATGAGCAGTTCTTC.

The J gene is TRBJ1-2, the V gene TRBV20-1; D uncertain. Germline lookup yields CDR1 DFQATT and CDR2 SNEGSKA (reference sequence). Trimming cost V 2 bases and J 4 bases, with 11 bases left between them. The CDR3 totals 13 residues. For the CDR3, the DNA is TGCAGTGCTAGACAGCAGCTGCTCTATGGCTACACCTTC. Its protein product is CSARQQLLYGYTF.

CDR3 sequence: CASSFSETGELFF. CDR3 in DNA: TGTGCCAGCAGCTTTTCAGAGACCGGGGAGCTGTTTTTT. This chain joins TRBV7-9 and TRBJ2-2; no clear D gene. Germline CDR1 SEHNR, CDR2 FQNEAQ (reference sequence). This CDR3 is 13 amino acids long. V lost 3 bases and J lost 5, with 7 bases in between.

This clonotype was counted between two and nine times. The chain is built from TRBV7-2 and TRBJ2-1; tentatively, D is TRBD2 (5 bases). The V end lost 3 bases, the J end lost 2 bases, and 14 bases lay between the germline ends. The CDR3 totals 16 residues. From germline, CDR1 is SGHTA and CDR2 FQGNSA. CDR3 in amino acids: CASSFVGREPYNEQFF. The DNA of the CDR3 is TGTGCCAGCAGCTTTGTGGGGAGAGAGCCCTACAATGAGCAGTTCTTC.

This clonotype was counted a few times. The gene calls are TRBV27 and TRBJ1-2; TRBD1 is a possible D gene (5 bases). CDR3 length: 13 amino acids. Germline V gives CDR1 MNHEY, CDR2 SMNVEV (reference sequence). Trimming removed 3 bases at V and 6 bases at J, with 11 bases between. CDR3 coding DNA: TGTGCCAGCAGTTTTATGCAGGGACATGGCTACACCTTC. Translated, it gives CASSFMQGHGYTF.